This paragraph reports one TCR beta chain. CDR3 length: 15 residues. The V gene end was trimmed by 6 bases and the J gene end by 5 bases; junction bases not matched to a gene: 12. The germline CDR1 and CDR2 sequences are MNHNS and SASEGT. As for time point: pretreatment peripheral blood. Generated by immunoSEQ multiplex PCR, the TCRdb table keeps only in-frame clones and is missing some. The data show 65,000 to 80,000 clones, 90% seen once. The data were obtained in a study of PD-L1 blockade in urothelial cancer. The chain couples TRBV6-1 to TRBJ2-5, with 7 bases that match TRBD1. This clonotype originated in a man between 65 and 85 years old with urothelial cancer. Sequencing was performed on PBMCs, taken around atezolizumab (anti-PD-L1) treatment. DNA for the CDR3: TGTGCCAGCAGCGGTCTTAGACAGGGCCGGGAGACCCAGTACTTC. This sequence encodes CASSGLRQGRETQYF.